This T cell receptor beta chain was recorded in a study of regulatory T cells in long-lasting Graves disease. Study as a whole: The term persistent Graves' disease signified upward of 5 years on antithyroid drugs with positive TSH receptor antibodies.

TCR beta libraries were built with iRepertoire HTBI primers and Arm-PCR of CDR3 regions. In the source study's methods: Taken together, the samples had roughly 63 TRBV and some 15 TRBJ segments identified. Via MiXCR, TCRdb re-called the multiplex PCR reads, giving one row per CDR3 protein. TCRdb, not the authors, supplied the V and J calls. Altogether 350,000 to 450,000 distinct CDR3 sequences are present, 21% being singletons, with the ten largest covering more than 13%. The table lists this clonotype with many counts. The time point denotes: persistent/refractory GD, antithyroid drugs over 5 years with positive TRAb. TCR sequences were obtained from RNA taken from PBMCs. The authors drew 7.5 to 10 milliliters of peripheral blood into EDTA tubes. This specimen was peripheral blood mononuclear cells (PBMCs), taken when the disease was refractory, from a patient treated with antithyroid drugs. The TCR comes from a female donor with Graves disease.

The CDR3 bases are TGCAGTGCTAGGAAGTCGGACAGGACCGTGGAGACCCAGTACTTC. Amino acid sequence: CSARKSDRTVETQYF. This chain uses TRBV20-1 with TRBJ2-5, with 7 positions matching TRBD1. Germline lookup yields CDR1 DFQATT and CDR2 SNEGSKA (reference sequence). The CDR3 loop spans 15 amino acids. With 3 bases clipped from V and 5 bases from J, the junction kept 12 bases outside the gene matches.